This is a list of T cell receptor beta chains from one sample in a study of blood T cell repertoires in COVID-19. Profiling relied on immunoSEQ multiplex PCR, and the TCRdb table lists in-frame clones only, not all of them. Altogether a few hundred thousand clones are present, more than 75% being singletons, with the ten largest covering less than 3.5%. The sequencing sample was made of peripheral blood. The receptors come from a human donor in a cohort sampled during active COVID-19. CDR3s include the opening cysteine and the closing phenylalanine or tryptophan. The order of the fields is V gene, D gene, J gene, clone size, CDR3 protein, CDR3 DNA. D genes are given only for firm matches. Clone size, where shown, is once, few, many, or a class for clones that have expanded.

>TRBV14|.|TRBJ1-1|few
CASSLNTLNTEAFF
TGTGCCAGCAGCCTAAACACGCTGAACACTGAAGCTTTCTTT
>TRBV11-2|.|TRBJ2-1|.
CASRVEPSYNEQFF
TGTGCCAGCAGGGTGGAGCCATCCTACAATGAGCAGTTCTTC
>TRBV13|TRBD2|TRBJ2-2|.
CASSLSAGGSAGELFF
TGTGCCAGCAGCTTATCGGCGGGGGGTTCCGCCGGGGAGCTGTTTTTT
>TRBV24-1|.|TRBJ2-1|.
CATSEPGRTLYNEQFF
TGTGCCACCAGTGAGCCGGGAAGGACTTTGTACAATGAGCAGTTCTTC
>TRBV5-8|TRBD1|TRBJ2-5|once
CASSPRTGGETQYF
TGTGCCAGCAGCCCCAGGACAGGGGGGGAGACCCAGTACTTC
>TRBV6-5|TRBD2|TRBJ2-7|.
CASSLGLAYEQYF
TGTGCCAGCAGTTTGGGACTAGCCTACGAGCAGTACTTC
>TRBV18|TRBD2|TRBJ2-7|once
CASSRLAGKGYEQYF
TGTGCCAGCTCTCGTCTAGCGGGGAAGGGCTACGAGCAGTACTTC
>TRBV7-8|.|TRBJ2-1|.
CASSSFNEQFF
TGTGCCAGCAGCTCGTTTAATGAGCAGTTCTTC
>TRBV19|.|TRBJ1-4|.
CASSPAGGFNEKLFF
TGTGCCAGTAGTCCCGCCGGAGGATTTAATGAAAAACTGTTTTTT
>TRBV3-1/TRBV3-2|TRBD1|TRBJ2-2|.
CASSPQGQVVSELFF
TGTGCCAGCAGCCCCCAGGGACAGGTCGTATCGGAGCTGTTTTTT
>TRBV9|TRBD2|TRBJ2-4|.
CASSVGGGSDIQYF
TGTGCCAGCAGCGTAGGGGGAGGGTCGGACATTCAGTACTTC
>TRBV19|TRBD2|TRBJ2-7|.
CASSKAGALGLYEQYF
TGTGCCAGTAGTAAAGCGGGGGCCCTGGGGCTCTACGAGCAGTACTTC
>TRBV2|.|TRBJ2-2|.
CASIADTNTGELFF
TGTGCCAGCATAGCGGACACGAACACCGGGGAGCTGTTTTTT
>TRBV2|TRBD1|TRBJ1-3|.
CASHFGTAGNTIYF
TGTGCCAGTCACTTCGGGACAGCAGGAAACACCATATATTTT
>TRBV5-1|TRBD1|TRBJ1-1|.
CASSVSGTENTEAFF
TGCGCCAGCAGCGTATCCGGGACAGAGAACACTGAAGCTTTCTTT
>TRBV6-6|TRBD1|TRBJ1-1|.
CASTKNRGTEAFF
TGTGCCAGCACTAAGAACAGGGGCACTGAAGCTTTCTTT
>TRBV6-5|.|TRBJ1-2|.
CASSYSGQGNYGYTF
TGTGCCAGCAGTTACTCGGGGCAGGGTAACTATGGCTACACCTTC